The following is a T cell receptor beta chain sequence with its context. The source of the sample is a study of OX40 agonist ivuxolimab in advanced cancers. Across the study: The drug used for patients, ivuxolimab, was an agonistic anti-OX40 (CD134) antibody. Patients treated during dose escalation were battling hepatocellular carcinoma, melanoma, renal cell or head and neck cancer. Participants averaged approximately 60 years of age (range about 23 to 90) and were roughly 80% male.

Method: immunoSEQ multiplex PCR; TCRdb's copy keeps in-frame clones and lacks some. The data contain almost 50,000 clones, around 84% of them seen just once; the ten biggest clones take up 1.5% to 2%. Germline CDR1 reads SQVTM; CDR2 reads ANQGSEA. The CDR3 extends over 12 amino acids. Trimming left V 5 bases short and J 5 bases short, with 10 bases between. The clonotype was recovered from an adult with an advanced solid tumor such as melanoma, head and neck, liver or kidney cancer. The chain links TRBV29-1 to TRBJ2-1, with D hard to call. Sequenced here: CD4+ or CD8+ T cells sorted from blood, sampled in a trial of the OX40 agonist ivuxolimab. CDR3 sequence: CSVRRENNEQFF. The DNA for the CDR3 is TGCAGCGTTCGGAGAGAGAACAATGAGCAGTTCTTC.